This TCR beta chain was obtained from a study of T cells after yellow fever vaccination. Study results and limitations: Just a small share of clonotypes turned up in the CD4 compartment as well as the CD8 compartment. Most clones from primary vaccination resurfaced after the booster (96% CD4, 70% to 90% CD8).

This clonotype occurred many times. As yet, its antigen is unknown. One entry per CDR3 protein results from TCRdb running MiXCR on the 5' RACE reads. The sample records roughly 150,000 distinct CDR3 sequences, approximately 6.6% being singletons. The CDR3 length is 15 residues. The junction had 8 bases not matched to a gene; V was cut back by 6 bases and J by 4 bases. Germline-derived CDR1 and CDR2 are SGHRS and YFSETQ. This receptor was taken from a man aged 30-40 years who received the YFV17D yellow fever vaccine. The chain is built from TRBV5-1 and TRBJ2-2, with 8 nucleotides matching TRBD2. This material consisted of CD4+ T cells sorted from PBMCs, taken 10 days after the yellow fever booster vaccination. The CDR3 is CASIASGSGTGELFF. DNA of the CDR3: TGCGCCAGCATTGCCAGCGGGAGTGGCACCGGGGAGCTGTTTTTT.